These 20 T cell receptor beta chains came from one sample sequenced in a study of metastatic and nonmetastatic thyroid tumors. TCRdb reprocessed the PCR reads using MiXCR. The table shows approximately 35,000 clones, with about 32% occurring only once. Patients underwent thyroid surgery, and none had received any treatment before it. Material: tumor tissue. The receptor source for this set is a female donor with papillary thyroid cancer or a benign thyroid nodule (not recorded which). Some clones in this sample may be carry-over from other donors' samples.

This sequence joins TRBV12-5 and TRBJ2-3; TRBD2 matches at 8 bases. Germline loops: CDR1 LGHNT, CDR2 FRNRAP. J gave up 6 bases and V 6 bases, and 8 bases lay outside the gene matches. The CDR3 covers 14 residues. The DNA of the CDR3 is TGTGCTAGTGGCACCGGTACTAGCGGTGATACGCAGTATTTT. Translated: CASGTGTSGDTQYF.

V gene TRBV20-1 combines with J gene TRBJ2-2, with D tentatively TRBD1 or TRBD2 (5 bases each). Trimming removed 7 bases at V and 8 bases at J, with 20 bases between. This CDR3 is built from 14 residues. Germline values: CDR1 DFQATT, CDR2 SNEGSKA (reference sequence). This CDR3 reads CSVTGTASVGELFF. CDR3 DNA: TGCAGTGTTACCGGGACGGCGAGTGTGGGGGAGCTGTTTTTT.

The sample holds a few counts of this clone. The DNA for the CDR3 is TGTGCCAGCAGTGAAGCGCGACAGGGTGCTGGAAAACTGTTTTTT. It yields the protein CASSEARQGAGKLFF. The chain is built from TRBV6-1 and TRBJ1-4, with 7 bases lining up with TRBD1. Looked up from germline, CDR1 is MNHNS and CDR2 is SASEGT. V lost 0 bases and J lost 10; bases outside the gene matches: 8. CDR3 size: 15 residues.

This clone was observed a few times. The chain employs TRBV12-3 or TRBV12-4 and TRBJ2-7; no firm D call. Trimming cost V 6 bases and J 3 bases, with 12 bases left between them. CDR3 length: 13 residues. CDR3 DNA sequence: TGTGCCAGCAGATGGGGTGGGATCTACGAGCAGTACTTC. It codes for CASRWGGIYEQYF.

The chain recombines TRBV15 with TRBJ1-2; D gene uncertain. Germline lookup yields CDR1 LNHNV and CDR2 YYDKDF (reference sequence). With 4 bases removed from V and 5 bases from J, the gap between germline ends came to 14 bases. There are 14 residues in the CDR3. As DNA, the CDR3 is TGTGCCACCAGCATTGAGGTGGGAGGATATGGCTACACCTTC. Residues: CATSIEVGGYGYTF.

V and J are TRBV5-1 and TRBJ2-3; the match to TRBD1 covers 7 bases. CDR1 SGHRS and CDR2 YFSETQ come from the germline V gene. The CDR3 contains 16 residues. After removal of 3 bases from V and 6 bases from J, the junction contained 13 bases not matched to a gene. CDR3 protein: CASSWGVGARGDTQYF. CDR3 sequence (DNA): TGCGCCAGCAGCTGGGGCGTCGGGGCCAGGGGGGATACGCAGTATTTT.

The V gene is TRBV7-9, the J gene TRBJ1-3; no clear D gene. V dropped 6 bases and J dropped 0 bases, with 6 bases sitting between them. The CDR3 consists of 13 residues. CDR1 and CDR2 (germline): SEHNR, FQNEAQ (reference sequence). Written as DNA, the CDR3 is TGTGCCAGCAGTCGGAGCTCTGGAAACACCATATATTTT. This encodes CASSRSSGNTIYF.

This clone was recorded a few times. The V call is TRBV12-3 or TRBV12-4, the J call TRBJ1-2; D remains unclear. With 3 bases removed from V and 8 bases from J, the gap between germline ends came to 10 bases. This CDR3 region has 12 residues. For the CDR3, the DNA is TGTGCCAGCAGTTTTCAACGCGGGGGCTACACCTTC. Translation: CASSFQRGGYTF.

The chain is built from TRBV28 and TRBJ2-6, with no clear D. V was shortened by 5 bases and J by 0 bases, with 5 bases between the two germline ends. Germline CDR1 and CDR2: MDHEN and SYDVKM. This CDR3 comprises 14 residues. CDR3 nucleotide sequence: TGTGCCAGCAGTGGAACCTCTGGGGCCAACGTCCTGACTTTC. Translation: CASSGTSGANVLTF.

This clone was observed many times. The chain links TRBV28 to TRBJ2-7; D tentatively fits TRBD1 or TRBD2 (5 bases each). CDR3 length equals 13 residues. The ends were cut back, 11 bases at V and 0 bases at J, with 14 bases in the middle. Germline CDR1 and CDR2: MDHEN and SYDVKM. CDR3 amino acids: CAGSGTFSYEQYF. The CDR3 DNA reads as TGTGCCGGATCCGGGACGTTCTCCTACGAGCAGTACTTC.

The chain is built from TRBV11-2 and TRBJ2-6; the D is unclear. CDR1 SGHAT and CDR2 FQNNGV come from the germline V gene. The length of the CDR3 is 15 residues. Trimming removed 1 base at V and 0 bases at J, with 4 bases between. CDR3 sequence: CASSLVGSGANVLTF. The CDR3 region has the DNA TGTGCCAGCAGCTTAGTCGGCTCTGGGGCCAACGTCCTGACTTTC.

This clone was counted only a few times. The junction does not match germline at one end; this may be a read error. The chain combines TRBV12-3 or TRBV12-4 with TRBJ2-6; D call uncertain. The CDR3 extends over 16 amino acids. The CDR3 bases are TGTGCCAGCAGTTTTATTTTCGGGTCTGGGTCCAACGTCCTGACTTTC. Its translation is CASSFIFGSGSNVLTF.

This clone has only a few counts. The V gene is TRBV6-2 or TRBV6-3, the J gene TRBJ2-7, with 16 bases matching TRBD2. CDR1 and CDR2 (germline): MNHEY, SVGEGT. The CDR3 covers 18 residues. The V gene end was trimmed by 4 bases and the J gene end by 0 bases; junction bases not matched to a gene: 6. CDR3 coding DNA: TGTGCCAGCAGTTTTAAGGGACTAGCGGGGGGGCGCTCCTACGAGCAGTACTTC. This sequence encodes CASSFKGLAGGRSYEQYF.

This rearrangement joins TRBV6-5 to TRBJ2-7, with 7 nucleotides matching TRBD2. This CDR3 comprises 15 residues. Per the germline V gene, CDR1 is MNHEY and CDR2 is SVGAGI. The J segment lost 2 bases and the V segment lost 2 bases, leaving 6 bases of the junction unmatched. CDR3 residues: CASSYGASGPYEQYF. The CDR3 nucleotides are TGTGCCAGCAGTTACGGGGCTAGCGGTCCCTACGAGCAGTACTTC.

The CDR3 here is CASSPQRGGYNEQFF. In DNA, the CDR3 is TGTGCCAGCAGCCCACAGCGGGGGGGCTACAATGAGCAGTTCTTC. This chain links TRBV11-1 with TRBJ2-1, with 10 bases lining up with TRBD2. The CDR3 contains 15 residues. Unmatched junction bases numbered 4, after V lost 5 bases and J lost 3 bases. Per germline, CDR1 SGHAT and CDR2 FQDESV (reference sequence).

This clone was counted only a few times. This chain joins TRBV20-1 and TRBJ1-5, with TRBD1 as a possible D gene (5 bases). The V and J ends lost 5 bases and 7 bases respectively, with 24 bases between them. The CDR3 is 16 residues long. Per germline, CDR1 DFQATT and CDR2 SNEGSKA (reference sequence). In DNA form, the CDR3 reads TGCAGTGCTCCGAAGAATTCAGGGAGCCGGGGGCAGCCCCAGCATTTT. This translates into CSAPKNSGSRGQPQHF.

This clone was seen many times. The rearrangement links TRBV28 to TRBJ1-1, with TRBD1 matching 8 bases. Germline trimming cut 5 bases from V and 10 bases from J; bases unmatched to any gene: 6. Germline V gene lookup returns CDR1 MDHEN and CDR2 SYDVKM. The CDR3 runs to 12 residues. The CDR3 DNA is TGTGCCAGCAGTCCTCCGGACAGGGCAGCTTTCTTT. Its protein is CASSPPDRAAFF.

This chain links TRBV27 with TRBJ2-2; TRBD2 matches at 14 bases. CDR3 length: 18 amino acids. The J segment lost 5 bases and the V segment lost 6 bases, leaving 11 bases of the junction unmatched. Germline loops: CDR1 MNHEY, CDR2 SMNVEV (reference sequence). The CDR3 here is CASSKPGLAGVWTGELFF. Here the CDR3 DNA reads TGTGCCAGCAGCAAACCGGGACTAGCGGGAGTGTGGACCGGGGAGCTGTTTTTT.

The chain employs TRBV2 and TRBJ2-3, with D possibly TRBD2 on 7 matching bases. Per the germline V gene, CDR1 is SNHLY and CDR2 is FYNNEI. This CDR3 is 13 amino acids long. Trimming cost V 4 bases and J 9 bases, with 14 bases left between them. CDR3 bases: TGTGCCAGCAGTGTTCGGGGGGCTGGCACGCAGTATTTT. Protein sequence: CASSVRGAGTQYF.

This clone came up a few times. The chain carries TRBV6-6 and TRBJ1-2; perhaps TRBD1 as D (5 bases). The CDR3 runs 15 residues. Germline values: CDR1 MNHNY, CDR2 SVGAGI (reference sequence). With 3 bases removed from V and 4 bases from J, the gap between germline ends came to 15 bases. This CDR3 is CASSYRGRRGYGYTF. CDR3 DNA sequence: TGTGCCAGCAGTTATCGGGGAAGGAGGGGCTATGGCTACACCTTC.